The 26 T cell receptor beta chains listed next were all sequenced from one sample in a study of post-analysis software for immune sequencing data. TCR beta cDNA libraries included unique molecular identifiers. One entry per CDR3 protein, called by TCRdb with MiXCR from the PCR reads. The table records almost 700,000 distinct CDR3 sequences, roughly three fifths of them present only once. Findings of the study overall: Roughly 5 TRBV segments occurring more often in patients than controls included TRBV5-6, TRBV5-1 and TRBV20-1.

The antigens of these receptors remain unknown. Sequences were obtained from blood. Receptors originate from a girl aged 2-10 years with multiple sclerosis.

V and J are TRBV5-1 and TRBJ2-5; either TRBD1 or TRBD2 may supply D (5 bases each). The J call may be wrong; the DNA end is better matched by TRBJ2-7. This CDR3 spans 15 amino acids. Per the germline V gene, CDR1 is SGHRS and CDR2 is YFSETQ. The CDR3 nucleotides are TGCGCCAGCAGCCCGGGGCGGGCTGGGGCGTACGAGCAGTACTTC. This gives the protein CASSPGRAGAYEQYF.

This sequence joins TRBV2 and TRBJ2-7; TRBD1 might be the D (6 bases). The CDR3 runs to 13 residues. Trimming stripped 8 bases from V and 4 bases from J, with 15 bases between. The germline V gene has CDR1 SNHLY and CDR2 FYNNEI. This CDR3 is CASVWEGGYEQYF. The CDR3 DNA sequence: TGTGCCAGCGTCTGGGAAGGGGGATACGAGCAGTACTTC. The whole variable domain, filled in from reference TRBV2 and TRBJ2-7, reads EPEVTQTPSHQVTQMGQEVILRCVPISNHLYFYWYRQILGQKVEFLVSFYNNEISEKSEIFDDQFSVERPDGSNFTLKIRSTKLEDSAMYFCASVWEGGYEQYFGPGTRLTVT.

This clonotype was counted once. V usage is TRBV29-1 and J usage is TRBJ2-1; D may be TRBD2 (6 bases). The CDR3 contains 14 residues. V dropped 4 bases and J dropped 4 bases, with 14 bases sitting between them. Looked up from germline, CDR1 is SQVTM and CDR2 is ANQGSEA. CDR3 coding DNA: TGCAGCGTTGGGCCCTTAGCGGCTTACAATGAGCAGTTCTTC. Translating gives CSVGPLAAYNEQFF.

The V and J genes are TRBV6-4 and TRBJ2-3; 13 bases match TRBD2. CDR3 size: 17 residues. Germline V gene lookup returns CDR1 MRHNA and CDR2 SNTAGT. The J segment lost 2 bases and the V segment lost 2 bases, leaving 4 bases of the junction unmatched. CDR3 in DNA: TGTGCCAGCAGTGACGGGACTAGCGGGGACTACACAGATACGCAGTATTTT. This sequence encodes CASSDGTSGDYTDTQYF.

This clonotype was counted at least ten times. V is TRBV20-1 and J is TRBJ2-5; the match to TRBD2 covers 9 bases. V lost 0 bases to trimming and J lost 7 bases; unmatched junction nucleotides: 12. The CDR3 is 16 amino acids. Germline V gives CDR1 DFQATT, CDR2 SNEGSKA (reference sequence). The CDR3 DNA sequence: TGCAGTGCTAGAGAGGCCCGCGGGGGGGCCTTAGGGACCCAGTACTTC. Encoded protein: CSAREARGGALGTQYF.

The chain recombines TRBV4-1 with TRBJ2-1, with TRBD2 identical over 9 bases. CDR1 and CDR2 (germline): MGHRA, YSYEKL. Trimming at V came to 1 base and at J to 5 bases, leaving 3 bases not matched to a gene. The CDR3 is made up of 15 amino acids. DNA for the CDR3: TGCGCCAGCAGCCAAGTGGGCGGGAGGGACAATGAGCAGTTCTTC. It codes for CASSQVGGRDNEQFF.

V and J are TRBV29-1 and TRBJ2-1, with 7 bases aligning to TRBD2. CDR3 length: 15 amino acids. Germline CDR1 SQVTM, CDR2 ANQGSEA. The CDR3 spells CNAFMVSSGNDEQFF. The CDR3, as DNA: TGCAACGCCTTTATGGTTTCTAGCGGAAACGATGAGCAGTTCTTC.

The genes are TRBV18 and TRBJ2-3, with 8 bases identical to TRBD1. CDR3 length: 17 amino acids. V was clipped by 6 bases and J by 0 bases; unmatched bases: 11. Germline CDR1 and CDR2: KGHSH and LQKENI. The CDR3 loop is CASSTQGAEPSTDTQYF. CDR3 in DNA: TGTGCCAGCTCCACCCAGGGGGCCGAACCTAGCACAGATACGCAGTATTTT.

This chain uses TRBV2 with TRBJ2-7; D not certain. Germline V lookup: CDR1 SNHLY, CDR2 FYNNEI. This CDR3 contains 13 residues. Trimming removed 7 bases from V and 2 bases from J, with 12 bases in between. CDR3 nucleotide sequence: TGTGCCAGCAAAAAATCGGAGACCTACGAGCAGTACTTC. Its protein is CASKKSETYEQYF.

Worth noting for this clonotype: Here the CDR3 omits its conserved ending phenylalanine or tryptophan, so a read error is the likely source. The rearrangement uses TRBV4-1 and TRBJ2-6, with TRBD1 as a possible D gene (5 bases). Per germline, CDR1 MGHRA and CDR2 YSYEKL. V was trimmed by 5 bases and J by 4 bases, leaving 15 bases between them. This CDR3 is 16 amino acids long. The CDR3 bases are TGCGCCAGCAGCGGTCAGGGCCAAGTAGGGGCCAACGTCCTGACTTTA. Translation gives CASSGQGQVGANVLTL.

There are a few counts of this clonotype. V usage is TRBV10-3 and J usage is TRBJ2-5; D may match TRBD1 or TRBD2 (5 bases each). Germline loops: CDR1 ENHRY, CDR2 SYGVKD. Trimming stripped 4 bases from V and 2 bases from J, with 5 bases between. This CDR3 is 12 amino acids long. The CDR3 region is CAISGGQETQYF. Here the CDR3 DNA reads TGTGCCATCAGTGGGGGGCAAGAGACCCAGTACTTC.

This clonotype was observed a few times. V gene TRBV12-5 combines with J gene TRBJ2-4; the D is unclear. The last part of the DNA fits TRBJ2-5 better; the J call may be wrong. The germline V gene has CDR1 LGHNT and CDR2 FRNRAP. This CDR3 region has 12 residues. The CDR3 sequence is CASGENRETQYF. The CDR3 DNA is TGTGCTAGTGGTGAGAATAGAGAGACCCAGTACTTC.

The chain recombines TRBV5-1 with TRBJ2-1, with 7 bases fitting TRBD2. Looked up from germline, CDR1 is SGHRS and CDR2 is YFSETQ. This CDR3 comprises 16 residues. V was pared by 0 bases and J by 2 bases, with 5 bases of the junction left unmatched. CDR3 sequence reads: CASSLAAGSTYNEQFF. The CDR3 bases are TGCGCCAGCAGCTTGGCAGCGGGGTCAACCTACAATGAGCAGTTCTTC. The full variable domain, with the rest looked up from reference TRBV5-1 and TRBJ2-1, is KAGVTQTPRYLIKTRGQQVTLSCSPISGHRSVSWYQQTPGQGLQFLFEYFSETQRNKGNFPGRFSGRQFSNSRSEMNVSTLELGDSALYLCASSLAAGSTYNEQFFGPGTRLTVL.

The chain carries TRBV6-6 and TRBJ2-4; TRBD2 agrees at 7 bases. The DNA end is more similar to TRBJ2-7, so the J call may be wrong. This CDR3 has 14 amino acids. The germline V gene encodes CDR1 MNHNY and CDR2 SVGAGI (reference sequence). DNA for the CDR3: TGTGCCAGCAGTTCTTCTAGCGGAAACTACGAGCAGTACTTC. Its translation: CASSSSSGNYEQYF.

The sample holds a few counts of this clonotype. The rearrangement links TRBV20-1 to TRBJ2-1; 10 nucleotides line up with TRBD2. Germline CDR1 is DFQATT and CDR2 is SNEGSKA (reference sequence). The length of the CDR3 is 15 residues. Germline trimming cut 1 base from V and 7 bases from J; bases unmatched to any gene: 7. CDR3 DNA sequence: TGCAGTGCTAGAGGCGAGGGACTAGCGAGGAATGAGCAGTTCTTC. Its translation is CSARGEGLARNEQFF.

This chain uses TRBV7-8 with TRBJ2-5, with D maybe TRBD1 (6 bases). Near its end, the DNA agrees better with TRBJ2-7, so the J call may be wrong. Germline values: CDR1 SGHVS, CDR2 FQNEAQ. The CDR3 totals 14 residues. The CDR3 here is CASSTPTRGGEQYF. The CDR3 bases are TGTGCCAGCAGCACCCCGACCAGGGGTGGCGAGCAGTACTTC.

Only a few counts were recorded for this clonotype. The CDR3, as DNA: TGTGCCACCAGCAGAGAATTCAATGAGCAGTTCTTC. Translated: CATSREFNEQFF. This chain links TRBV15 with TRBJ2-1; D gene ambiguous. There are 12 residues in the CDR3. CDR1 and CDR2 (germline): LNHNV, YYDKDF (reference sequence). V was pared by 0 bases and J by 6 bases, with 3 bases between.

This clonotype was counted a few times. This chain joins TRBV29-1 and TRBJ2-1; either TRBD1 or TRBD2 may supply D (5 bases each). The CDR3 has 18 amino acids. Germline V gene data show CDR1 as SQVTM and CDR2 as ANQGSEA. Trimming removed 0 bases from V and 7 bases from J, with 25 bases in between. The CDR3 sequence is CSVEDLPPGTKRSNEQFF. DNA of the CDR3: TGCAGCGTTGAAGACCTCCCCCCCGGGACCAAAAGGTCGAATGAGCAGTTCTTC.

This chain uses TRBV4-3 with TRBJ2-3; TRBD2 matches at 13 bases. V was pared by 4 bases and J by 4 bases, with 5 bases of the junction left unmatched. The CDR3 covers 16 residues. Germline CDR1 LGHNA, CDR2 YSLEER. The CDR3 loop reads CASSPRTSGGPDTQYF. The DNA for the CDR3 is TGCGCCAGCAGCCCCCGGACTAGCGGGGGACCAGATACGCAGTATTTT.

The rearrangement links TRBV20-1 to TRBJ1-2; D is ambiguous. CDR1 and CDR2 (germline): DFQATT, SNEGSKA (reference sequence). Trimming left V 3 bases short and J 6 bases short, with 8 bases between. The CDR3 is 11 residues long. CDR3 sequence (DNA): TGCAGTGCTAGGGGAGATGATGGCTACACCTTC. As protein: CSARGDDGYTF.

The chain has TRBV12-5 and TRBJ1-2; D remains unclear. V was trimmed by 7 bases and J by 3 bases, leaving 12 bases between them. Germline V lookup: CDR1 LGHNT, CDR2 FRNRAP. The CDR3 consists of 13 residues. This chain's CDR3 is CASAPREDYGYTF. The CDR3 DNA is TGTGCTAGTGCCCCACGCGAGGACTATGGCTACACCTTC.

The chain carries TRBV12-3 or TRBV12-4 and TRBJ1-2; 10 bases line up with TRBD1. Germline trimming cut 3 bases from V and 3 bases from J; bases unmatched to any gene: 10. The CDR3 contains 17 residues. The CDR3 region has the DNA TGTGCCAGCAGTTTTGAACCTTGGGGGACAGGGGACTATGGCTACACCTTC. Translation gives CASSFEPWGTGDYGYTF.

This rearrangement joins TRBV29-1 to TRBJ1-2; no reliable D call. V was shortened by 6 bases and J by 0 bases, with 14 bases between the two germline ends. Germline loops: CDR1 SQVTM, CDR2 ANQGSEA. The CDR3 spans 14 residues. The CDR3 here is CSVRPARANYGYTF. Written as DNA, the CDR3 is TGCAGCGTGCGACCTGCGAGAGCTAACTATGGCTACACCTTC. The full variable domain, in which reference TRBV29-1 and TRBJ1-2 provide the parts outside the CDR3, is SAVISQKPSRDICQRGTSLTIQCQVDSQVTMMFWYRQQPGQSLTLIATANQGSEATYESGFVIDKFPISRPNLTFSTLTVSNMSPEDSSIYLCSVRPARANYGYTFGSGTRLTVV.

This clonotype has just a few counts. This sequence joins TRBV3-1 and TRBJ2-7; 7 positions match TRBD1. V trimming: 1 base; J trimming: 4 bases; junction bases outside the gene matches: 10. Per the germline V gene, CDR1 is LGHDT and CDR2 is YNNKEL (reference sequence). CDR3 length: 16 amino acids. Written as DNA, the CDR3 is TGTGCCAGCAGCCAAGTTTGGGACAGTTATCGATACGAGCAGTACTTC. This sequence encodes CASSQVWDSYRYEQYF.

CDR3 protein: CASAGGQRNSPLHF. The CDR3 DNA is TGTGCCAGCGCTGGCGGGCAGCGGAATTCACCCCTCCACTTT. The V call is TRBV28, the J call TRBJ1-6; D ambiguous. V lost 8 bases and J 7 bases, leaving 15 bases between the germline ends. Germline values: CDR1 MDHEN, CDR2 SYDVKM. The CDR3 covers 14 residues.

As DNA, the CDR3 is TGCGCCAGCAGGACGGATAGGAGGGCCACAGATACGCAGTATTTT. Its protein product is CASRTDRRATDTQYF. The chain carries TRBV5-1 and TRBJ2-3; D may be TRBD2 (6 bases). The germline gives CDR1 SGHRS, CDR2 YFSETQ. There are 15 residues in the CDR3. Trimming took 5 bases from V and 2 from J, leaving 15 bases between them.